The T cell receptor (beta chain) described here comes from a study of T-cell memory formation after mild COVID-19. Study in general: Clustering of TCRs was largely donor specific.

TCRdb re-derived calls from the 5' RACE reads in MiXCR, one entry per CDR3 protein. The sample records 250,000 to 350,000 distinct CDR3 sequences, 15% to 20% being singletons. This clonotype was seen a few times. The specimen was PBMCs or a T cell subset sorted from them (not recorded which). The receptor was isolated from a man between 18 and 29 years old who had mild COVID-19 (a few samples of this study predate the infection). Cell type and time point are not known.

In DNA, the CDR3 is TGCAGCGTTGAACAGGCGGGGGGCACAGATACGCAGTATTTT. Translating it yields CSVEQAGGTDTQYF. The chain links TRBV29-1 to TRBJ2-3; 7 bases fit TRBD2. Germline lookup yields CDR1 SQVTM and CDR2 ANQGSEA. CDR3 size: 14 residues. V was pared by 2 bases and J by 1 base, with 3 bases of the junction left unmatched.